This TCR beta chain came from a study of neurological immune-mediated disorders. Study conclusions and caveats: Because no CDR3 amino acid sequences were shared across subjects by expanded clones, private repertoires were suggested in all groups. While HTLV-1-associated myelopathy showed the greatest TCR clonal expansion, multiple sclerosis showed the least, falling below healthy controls.

V lost 0 bases and J 2 bases, leaving 9 bases between the germline ends. The CDR3 loop spans 16 amino acids. Germline V CDR1 and CDR2: SGHRS, YFSETQ. TCRdb reprocessed the 5' RACE reads via MiXCR and lists one record per CDR3 protein. The sample carries 28,000 or so distinct CDR3 sequences, roughly 20% recorded once. The study drew its healthy controls from blood bank volunteers in Maryland, USA. PBMCs stored at -80 C, 2 million in total, were the source of the unsorted libraries. This clonotype was observed many times. Its target is not known. Sequenced material: PBMCs. This clonotype originated in a woman in her sixties or seventies in good health. The rearrangement links TRBV5-1 to TRBJ2-6; D call uncertain. The CDR3 loop is CASSLAGRAGANVLTF. As DNA, the CDR3 is TGCGCCAGCAGCTTGGCCGGAAGGGCTGGGGCCAACGTCCTGACTTTC.